This T cell receptor beta chain is from a study of breast tumors, draining lymph nodes, adjacent tissues. Each CDR3 protein is one row after TCRdb ran MiXCR on the multiplex PCR reads. Among hundreds of thousands of distinct CDR3 sequences listed, 32% were seen once. The lymph nodes were axillary draining lymph nodes from breast cancer patients. The CDR3 has 13 amino acids. Germline V gene sequence: CDR1 DFQATT, CDR2 SNEGSKA (reference sequence). Trimming removed 5 bases from V and 4 bases from J, with 13 bases in between. At least ten counts were recorded for this clonotype. The rearrangement links TRBV20-1 to TRBJ2-3; the D gene is possibly TRBD2 (6 bases). The receptor's source is a female donor with breast cancer. Some clones in this sample may be carry-over from other donors' samples. The sample was axillary lymph node tissue. The CDR3 here is CSAAGSRADTQYF. In DNA form, the CDR3 reads TGCAGTGCTGCCGGGAGTCGGGCAGATACGCAGTATTTT.